One sample yielded the 5 T cell receptor beta chains listed below, sequenced in a study of shared clonotypes between healthy human individuals. Assay: immunoSEQ multiplex PCR; the TCRdb copy retains only in-frame clones and omits some. The data hold around 2.1 million clones, with 85% to 95% observed a single time. Naive CD8 cells lacked CD45RO and underwent positive selection for CCR7, leaving out terminally differentiated effector memory CD45RA+ cells. Source material: naive CD8+ T cells from PBMCs. The receptors originated from a man aged 18 to 29 in good health. Some clones in this sample may be carry-over from other donors' samples.

J is TRBJ2-7 and V is TRBV11-2, with 12 nucleotides matching TRBD2. This CDR3 spans 16 amino acids. Trimming removed 1 base from V and 3 bases from J; junction bases left unmatched: 4. From germline, CDR1 is SGHAT and CDR2 FQNNGV. CDR3 in DNA: TGTGCCAGCAGCTTAGTCGGGACTAGCGGGCACTACGAGCAGTACTTC. This gives the protein CASSLVGTSGHYEQYF.

The chain joins TRBV7-8 to TRBJ2-1; the D is unclear. V lost 2 bases and J 0 bases, leaving 8 bases between the germline ends. The CDR3 has 15 amino acids. From germline, CDR1 is SGHVS and CDR2 FQNEAQ. CDR3 amino acids: CASSLTASSYNEQFF. The DNA of the CDR3 is TGTGCCAGCAGCTTAACTGCTAGCTCCTACAATGAGCAGTTCTTC. Combining the CDR3 with reference TRBV7-8 and TRBJ2-1 gives the whole variable domain GAGVSQSPRYKVAKRGQDVALRCDPISGHVSLFWYQQALGQGPEFLTYFQNEAQLDKSGLPSDRFFAERPEGSVSTLKIQRTQQEDSAVYLCASSLTASSYNEQFFGPGTRLTVL.

A note on this clone: Other nucleotide sequences in the sample specify the same CDR3. The chain carries TRBV7-9 and TRBJ2-1; tentative D call: TRBD2 (6 bases). V lost 4 bases, J lost 3 bases, and 7 bases lay in between. The CDR3 has 13 residues. The germline V gene has CDR1 SEHNR and CDR2 FQNEAQ (reference sequence). CDR3 residues: CASSSGDYNEQFF. For the CDR3, the DNA is TGTGCCAGCAGCTCGGGGGACTACAATGAGCAGTTCTTC. Full variable domain (remainder filled in from reference TRBV7-9 and TRBJ2-1): DTGVSQNPRHKITKRGQNVTFRCDPISEHNRLYWYRQTLGQGPEFLTYFQNEAQLEKSRLLSDRFSAERPKGSFSTLEIQRTEQGDSAMYLCASSSGDYNEQFFGPGTRLTVL.

The rearrangement uses TRBV7-6 and TRBJ2-5; the match to TRBD1 covers 12 bases. The CDR3 consists of 16 residues. The V and J ends lost 7 bases and 5 bases, in that order; junction bases with no gene match: 11. CDR1 and CDR2 from the germline V gene are SGHVS and FNYEAQ. CDR3 in DNA: TGTGCCAGCACCCCCGCGGGACAGGGGGCTTCGGAGACCCAGTACTTC. The encoded protein is CASTPAGQGASETQYF.

This chain links TRBV7-2 with TRBJ2-2; maybe TRBD2 (6 bases). The V end lost 5 bases, the J end lost 4 bases, and 17 bases lay between the germline ends. The V gene's germline CDR1 is SGHTA and CDR2 FQGNSA. CDR3 length: 16 residues. CDR3 DNA sequence: TGTGCCAGCAGCATTAGTGGAGGGGTTTCCACCGGGGAGCTGTTTTTT. Translating it yields CASSISGGVSTGELFF.